Listed below are T cell receptor beta chains from one sample, sequenced in a study of human T cells and chemical hapten exposure. TCRdb processed the RACE reads anew with MiXCR; each CDR3 protein has one entry. The sample lists roughly 250,000 distinct CDR3 sequences; roughly 8.9% were seen once. Sequenced here: whole blood, sampled in connection with sensitization to the hapten diphenylcyclopropenone (DPC). These receptors came from a woman aged 40 to 50 with alopecia areata. Some clones in this sample may be carry-over from other donors' samples. CDR3s include the opening cysteine and the closing phenylalanine or tryptophan. A D gene is named only where the DNA matches it firmly. Clone size is stated in some rows and not others, as once, few, many or a class when expanded.

J gene,V gene,clone size,D gene,CDR3 DNA,CDR3 protein
TRBJ2-3,TRBV4-3,few,TRBD2,TGCGCCAGCAGCCAAGCGGTCGGGCTAGCGGTTACCACAGATACGCAGTATTTT,CASSQAVGLAVTTDTQYF
TRBJ2-7,TRBV10-3,-,-,TGTGCCATCAGTGAGTCGGGGGCGGGCGCCTACGAGCAGTACTTC,CAISESGAGAYEQYF
TRBJ2-3,TRBV30,-,TRBD2,TGTGCCTGTAAACTAGCGGGAGGCACAGATACGCAGTATTTT,CACKLAGGTDTQYF
TRBJ2-1,TRBV6-1,-,TRBD2,TGTGCCAGCAACCCACTAGCGGGAGGTGCCTATACCTACAATGAGCAGTTCTTC,CASNPLAGGAYTYNEQFF
TRBJ2-1,TRBV20-1,-,TRBD2,TGCAGTGCCCATCCCGGGACTAGCGGGAACAATGAGCAGTTCTTC,CSAHPGTSGNNEQFF
TRBJ1-5,TRBV3-1,-,TRBD1,TGTGCCAGCAGCCTGTCAGGGGGACCCTATAGCAATCAGCCCCAGCATTTT,CASSLSGGPYSNQPQHF
TRBJ2-7,TRBV20-1,few,-,TGCAGTGCTAAGCCACAGGACTACGAGCAGTACTTC,CSAKPQDYEQYF
TRBJ2-3,TRBV6-4,-,-,TGTGCCAGCAGTGATAGGGCCTCCACAGATACGCAGTATTTT,CASSDRASTDTQYF
TRBJ2-7,TRBV10-3,-,-,TGTGCCATCAGTGAGTGGGGGGACGAGCAGTACTTC,CAISEWGDEQYF
TRBJ2-7,TRBV5-4,-,TRBD1,TGTGCCAGCAGCCGTGGACAGGCCGCCTACGAGCAGTACTTC,CASSRGQAAYEQYF
TRBJ2-3,TRBV6-2/TRBV6-3,many,-,TGTGCCAGCAGTTACTCGAGAGATACGCAGTATTTT,CASSYSRDTQYF
TRBJ2-5,TRBV6-2/TRBV6-3,few,TRBD1,TGTGCCAGCAGTTACTCGGGACAGGGCTTACAAGAGACCCAGTACTTC,CASSYSGQGLQETQYF
TRBJ1-5,TRBV7-9,-,-,TGTGCCAGCAGCTTAGGGCGGGACAGCAATCAGCCCCAGCATTTT,CASSLGRDSNQPQHF
TRBJ2-2,TRBV6-5,few,-,TGTGCCAGCACCCCCGTCTGGAACGCACATACGCCGAACACCGGGGAGCTGTTTTTT,CASTPVWNAHTPNTGELFF
TRBJ1-1,TRBV6-2/TRBV6-3,-,TRBD1,TGTGCCAGCAGCCCCGGGGGAGGCGGGACAGGCGTTGAAGCTTTCTTT,CASSPGGGGTGVEAFF
TRBJ1-1,TRBV15,-,TRBD1,TGTGCCACCAGCAGGGCCGTATCAGGGGGCACTGAAGCTTTCTTT,CATSRAVSGGTEAFF
TRBJ2-1,TRBV4-3,-,TRBD2,TGCGCCAGCAGCCAGTCTCAACTAGCGGGGTTCTTCGCGCAGTTCTTC,CASSQSQLAGFFAQFF
TRBJ1-2,TRBV28,many,-,TGTGCCAGCAGTTTTTTTGGCTCTAAAGGGAGGGCTAACTATGGCTACACCTTC,CASSFFGSKGRANYGYTF
TRBJ2-3,TRBV20-1,few,-,TGCAGTGCCCCGGTTAGGGTCACAGATACGCAGTATTTT,CSAPVRVTDTQYF
TRBJ1-5,TRBV6-2/TRBV6-3,few,-,TGTGCCAGCAGCCCCGTCTGGGGCAATCAGCCCCAGCATTTT,CASSPVWGNQPQHF
TRBJ1-2,TRBV20-1,many,-,TGCAGTGCTAGGGCAACCGGGACCACTCTCCCTACTAACTATGGCTACACCTTC,CSARATGTTLPTNYGYTF
TRBJ2-2,TRBV29-1,many,-,TGCAGCGTGGGCGGTTTAGCGACGAACACCGGGGAGCTGTTTTTT,CSVGGLATNTGELFF
TRBJ2-3,TRBV7-2,many,TRBD1,TGTGCCAGCAGCTTCGGACAGGGGGGCACAGATACGCAGTATTTT,CASSFGQGGTDTQYF
TRBJ1-6,TRBV9,-,-,TGTGCCAGCAGCGTAGGCCCCAGGGAAGCATATAATTCACCCCTCCACTTT,CASSVGPREAYNSPLHF
TRBJ2-7,TRBV29-1,-,TRBD1,TGCAGCGTTAGGACAGGGTACTACGAGCAGTACTTC,CSVRTGYYEQYF
TRBJ1-1,TRBV24-1,-,-,TGTGCCACCAGTGAGGGTGGCATAGGAGACAGGCGAGAAGCTTTCTTT,CATSEGGIGDRREAFF
TRBJ1-1,TRBV20-1,-,TRBD1,TGCACTTCGGGACAGGGGGCCCGGAACACTGAAGCTTTCTTT,CTSGQGARNTEAFF
TRBJ2-1,TRBV7-9,-,-,TGTGCCAGCAGCCCCGAGGTGGGTGAGCAGTTCTTC,CASSPEVGEQFF
TRBJ1-1,TRBV12-3/TRBV12-4,-,-,TGTGCCAGCAGTTTGCCAGCCCACACTGAAGCTTTCTTT,CASSLPAHTEAFF
TRBJ2-7,TRBV12-3/TRBV12-4,-,TRBD1,TGTGCCAGCGGAAACTGGGACAGGGGGAGCGAGCAGTACTTC,CASGNWDRGSEQYF
TRBJ2-7,TRBV20-1,-,-,TGCAGTGCTTGCCCGAGGGGTGGATACGAGCAGTACTTC,CSACPRGGYEQYF
TRBJ2-7,TRBV28,-,TRBD2,TGTGCCAGCAGGTTGACTAGCGGGGGCGTTAACGAGCAGTACTTC,CASRLTSGGVNEQYF
TRBJ2-1,TRBV3-1,few,-,TGTGCCAGCAGCCAAGGGTCCGTGGGCTACAATGAGCAGTTCTTC,CASSQGSVGYNEQFF
TRBJ1-6,TRBV5-1,-,-,TGCGCCAGCAGCGGGACCCCGGGGGTGGATTCACCCCTCCACTTT,CASSGTPGVDSPLHF
TRBJ2-2,TRBV2,many,-,TGTGCCAGCAGTTATTACAGGAACACCGGGGAGCTGTTTTTT,CASSYYRNTGELFF
TRBJ2-7,TRBV7-2,-,-,TGTGCCAGCAGCCGGACGGAAACGGGCTACGAGCAGTACTTC,CASSRTETGYEQYF
TRBJ1-1,TRBV18,-,-,TGTGCCAGCTCACCTAACGGGAACACTGAAGCTTTCTTT,CASSPNGNTEAFF
TRBJ2-7,TRBV12-3/TRBV12-4,-,TRBD2,TGTGCCAGCAGTCCTTTAGCGGGGAGCTCCTACGAGCAGTACTTC,CASSPLAGSSYEQYF
TRBJ2-1,TRBV20-1,-,TRBD2,TGCAGTGCGATGTGGACTAGCGGGGTCAATGAGCAGTTCTTC,CSAMWTSGVNEQFF
TRBJ2-3,TRBV7-9,few,TRBD1,TGTGCCAGCAGCCAGACAGGGTATACGCAGTATTTT,CASSQTGYTQYF
TRBJ1-2,TRBV28,few,-,TGTGCCAGCAGTTTCCGATCTTATGGCTACACCTTC,CASSFRSYGYTF
TRBJ2-3,TRBV5-8,-,TRBD1,TGTGCCAGCAGCCTGCCGGGACAGGGCACAGATACGCAGTATTTT,CASSLPGQGTDTQYF
TRBJ1-5,TRBV6-2/TRBV6-3,-,-,TGTGCCAGCAGTTCCCCGGGGGCGCGGCAGCCCCAGCATTTT,CASSSPGARQPQHF
TRBJ2-3,TRBV30,-,-,TGTGCCTGGACTGTTGGCACAGATACGCAGTATTTT,CAWTVGTDTQYF
TRBJ2-3,TRBV7-2,many,-,TGTGCCAGCAGCTTAAGTCGCACAGATACGCAGTATTTT,CASSLSRTDTQYF
TRBJ2-5,TRBV12-3/TRBV12-4,-,-,TGTGCCAGCAGTTTTCGTGCCGCGGAGACCCAGTACTTC,CASSFRAAETQYF
TRBJ2-1,TRBV7-2,-,-,TGTGCCAGCAGCCCAGCCTCCTACAATGAGCAGTTCTTC,CASSPASYNEQFF